This T cell receptor (beta chain) emerged from a study of metastatic and nonmetastatic thyroid tumors. The overall study: A comparison of repertoires was made across blood and tumor or nodule tissue from malignant and benign thyroid patients.

With 6 bases removed from V and 0 bases from J, the gap between germline ends came to 3 bases. Germline V gene data show CDR1 as DFQATT and CDR2 as SNEGSKA (reference sequence). The CDR3 length is 11 residues. This clone is termed medium-sized. No antigen is known for it. Study-level points and caveats: Significantly greater TCR beta diversity was reportedly found in malignant thyroid tumors than in benign nodules (in blood and tumor).

Original processing notes: Clinicopathological groups of papillary thyroid cancer showed CDR3 differences that were used to build a distant-metastasis classifier. TCRdb re-called clones via MiXCR from the PCR reads. The V and J calls were not made by the authors but by TCRdb's processing. The top ten hold 37% of the sample, which has 5,500 or so clones, 33% seen once. Each patient came to thyroid surgery without any prior treatment (of any kind). The sequenced sample was adjacent normal tissue. This chain joins TRBV20-1 and TRBJ1-3; D is uncertain. The receptor's source is a male donor with papillary thyroid cancer or a benign thyroid nodule (not recorded which). Some clones in this sample may be carry-over from other donors' samples. This chain's CDR3 is CSANSGNTIYF. DNA of the CDR3: TGCAGTGCCAACTCTGGAAACACCATATATTTT.